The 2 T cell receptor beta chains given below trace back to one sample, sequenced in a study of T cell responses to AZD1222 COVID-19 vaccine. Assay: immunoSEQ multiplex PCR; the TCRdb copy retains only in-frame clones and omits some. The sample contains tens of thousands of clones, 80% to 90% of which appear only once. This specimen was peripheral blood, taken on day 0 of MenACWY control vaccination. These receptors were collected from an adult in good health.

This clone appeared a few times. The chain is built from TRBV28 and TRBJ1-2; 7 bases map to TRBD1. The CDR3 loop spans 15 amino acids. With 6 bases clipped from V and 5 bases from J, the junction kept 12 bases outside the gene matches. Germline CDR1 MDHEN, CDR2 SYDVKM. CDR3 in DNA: TGTGCCAGCAGGCAAACCGGGACAGAGTCGTATGGCTACACCTTC. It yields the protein CASRQTGTESYGYTF.

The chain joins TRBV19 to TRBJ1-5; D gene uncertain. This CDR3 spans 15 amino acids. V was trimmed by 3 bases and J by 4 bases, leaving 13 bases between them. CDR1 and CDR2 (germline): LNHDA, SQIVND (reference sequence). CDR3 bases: TGTGCCAGTAGTATTTCCGCTTCAGCTAATCAGCCCCAGCATTTT. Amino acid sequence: CASSISASANQPQHF.